Presented here are 3 T cell receptor beta chains from one specimen sequenced in a study of blood T cell repertoires in COVID-19. Sequencing was performed with immunoSEQ multiplex PCR; in TCRdb, only in-frame clones are kept and a portion is missing. The table lists 450,000 to 500,000 clones, approximately 90% of them singletons. Sequenced: PBMCs or T cells enriched from blood (not recorded which). The source of these receptors is a woman between 55 and 75 years old who had recovered from COVID-19.

The V call is TRBV5-1, the J call TRBJ2-5; TRBD2 matches at 10 bases. This CDR3 is 15 amino acids long. Germline V gene lookup returns CDR1 SGHRS and CDR2 YFSETQ. Trimming cost V 1 base and J 5 bases; bases outside gene matches: 5. The CDR3 sequence: CASSLQRGGLETQYF. CDR3 nucleotides: TGCGCCAGCAGCTTGCAGCGGGGGGGCCTCGAGACCCAGTACTTC.

The chain couples TRBV9 to TRBJ1-6, with D uncertain. Germline loops: CDR1 SGDLS, CDR2 YYNGEE. V gave up 0 bases and J gave up 9 bases, with 4 bases separating them. The CDR3 spans 12 residues. CDR3 DNA: TGTGCCAGCAGCGTAGCGTCTTCACCCCTCCACTTT. This translates into CASSVASSPLHF.

CDR3 nucleotides: TGTGCCAGCACCGACGGGACAGGGGTTATTGGCATTCAGTACTTC. This sequence encodes CASTDGTGVIGIQYF. This chain uses TRBV6-5 with TRBJ2-4, with 10 nucleotides matching TRBD1. Germline V gives CDR1 MNHEY, CDR2 SVGAGI. The CDR3 is made up of 15 amino acids. V was clipped by 7 bases and J by 9 bases; unmatched bases: 12.